Listed here are 13 T cell receptor beta chains from one sample, sequenced in a study of response to subunit inactivated influenza vaccine. TCRdb called the RT-PCR reads again in MiXCR, with one record for every CDR3 protein. The profile shows over 650,000 distinct CDR3 sequences, approximately 17% of them singletons. Sequencing used PBMCs from blood, obtained 5 days after vaccination. These receptors all come from a man aged 50-59 years who received an inactivated influenza vaccine.

This clonotype showed up just a few times. The V and J genes are TRBV20-1 and TRBJ2-5, with D possibly TRBD1 on 5 matching bases. V lost 1 base and J lost 7, with 7 bases in between. Germline V gives CDR1 DFQATT, CDR2 SNEGSKA (reference sequence). The CDR3 covers 11 residues. In DNA, the CDR3 is TGCAGTGCTAGAGGAAGGGGGACCCAGTACTTC. Protein sequence: CSARGRGTQYF.

In its sample, this clonotype ranks as medium-sized. The V gene is TRBV20-1, the J gene TRBJ2-2, with D tentatively TRBD2 (6 bases). The CDR3 length is 16 residues. The germline gives CDR1 DFQATT, CDR2 SNEGSKA (reference sequence). The germline V and J ends were trimmed by 0 bases and 6 bases, with 17 bases remaining between them. The CDR3 is CSARDPGGMRSGELFF. The DNA for the CDR3 is TGCAGTGCTAGAGATCCTGGAGGGATGCGTTCCGGGGAGCTGTTTTTT.

The rearrangement uses TRBV2 and TRBJ2-6; D is possibly TRBD1 (5 bases). The CDR3 consists of 17 residues. CDR1 is SNHLY, CDR2 FYNNEI, per germline. Trimming removed 6 bases from V and 0 bases from J, with 15 bases in between. Here the CDR3 reads CASSSTATSSGANVLTF. The DNA for the CDR3 is TGTGCCAGCAGCTCGACAGCAACCAGCTCTGGGGCCAACGTCCTGACTTTC.

The chain recombines TRBV28 with TRBJ2-3; TRBD2 matches at 10 bases. The CDR3 runs to 13 residues. With 8 bases clipped from V and 9 bases from J, the junction kept 8 bases outside the gene matches. Germline V gives CDR1 MDHEN, CDR2 SYDVKM. Written as DNA, the CDR3 is TGTGCCAGCTACCTAGCGGGAGTGGGGACGCAGTATTTT. It yields the protein CASYLAGVGTQYF. The whole variable domain, remainder taken from reference TRBV28 and TRBJ2-3, is DVKVTQSSRYLVKRTGEKVFLECVQDMDHENMFWYRQDPGLGLRLIYFSYDVKMKEKGDIPEGYSVSREKKERFSLILESASTNQTSMYLCASYLAGVGTQYFGPGTRLTVL.

This clonotype has a count of ten or more. The rearrangement uses TRBV7-2 and TRBJ2-1; TRBD2 aligns across 9 bases. The V segment lost 1 base and the J segment 5 bases; nucleotides outside the gene matches: 3. Germline CDR1 is SGHTA and CDR2 is FQGNSA. The CDR3 has 15 amino acids. The DNA for the CDR3 is TGTGCCAGCAGCTTAGTGGCGGGGGGGCACAATGAGCAGTTCTTC. Residues: CASSLVAGGHNEQFF.

The rearrangement links TRBV18 to TRBJ2-5; 9 positions agree with TRBD2. Losses at the gene ends were 1 base for V and 5 bases for J; bases not matched to a gene: 5. CDR1 and CDR2 from the germline V gene are KGHSH and LQKENI. This CDR3 has 15 residues. CDR3 loop: CASSPLAGASETQYF. The CDR3, as DNA: TGTGCCAGCTCACCACTAGCGGGGGCCTCGGAGACCCAGTACTTC.

The chain links TRBV4-3 to TRBJ2-1; 8 nucleotides match TRBD2. After removal of 8 bases from V and 8 bases from J, the junction contained 11 bases not matched to a gene. The CDR3 has 14 amino acids. Germline lookup yields CDR1 LGHNA and CDR2 YSLEER. DNA of the CDR3: TGCGCCAGCGGTCCGGGACTAGGAAGTTATGAGCAGTTCTTC. Residues: CASGPGLGSYEQFF.

V usage is TRBV7-9 and J usage is TRBJ2-7; D perhaps matches TRBD1 (6 bases). This CDR3 has 15 amino acids. Germline assignment: CDR1 SEHNR and CDR2 FQNEAQ (reference sequence). Trimming shortened V by 0 bases and J by 3 bases, and 12 bases separated the two germline ends. The CDR3 nucleotides read TGTGCCAGCAGCTTAGCAGGGGGTGAACTCTACGAGCAGTACTTC. Protein sequence: CASSLAGGELYEQYF. Full variable domain (missing parts from reference TRBV7-9 and TRBJ2-7): DTGVSQNPRHKITKRGQNVTFRCDPISEHNRLYWYRQTLGQGPEFLTYFQNEAQLEKSRLLSDRFSAERPKGSFSTLEIQRTEQGDSAMYLCASSLAGGELYEQYFGPGTRLTVT.

Worth noting for this clonotype: At one of its ends the junction is not consistent with the germline gene, which may arise from a read error. This chain uses TRBV5-5 with TRBJ2-3; 9 nucleotides align to TRBD2. Germline V CDR1 and CDR2: SGHKS, YYEKEE (reference sequence). This CDR3 is built from 14 residues. CDR3 protein: CASSSGTSTGTQYF. CDR3 nucleotides: TGTGCCAGCAGCAGCGGGACTAGCACAGGTACGCAGTATTTT. The full variable domain, with the rest looked up from reference TRBV5-5 and TRBJ2-3, is DAGVTQSPTHLIKTRGQQVTLRCSPISGHKSVSWYQQVLGQGPQFIFQYYEKEERGRGNFPDRFSARQFPNYSSELNVNALLLGDSALYLCASSSGTSTGTQYFGPGTRLTVL.

The table lists this clonotype with many counts. The genes are TRBV7-9 and TRBJ1-1, with D perhaps matching TRBD1 (5 bases). Germline loops: CDR1 SEHNR, CDR2 FQNEAQ (reference sequence). V gave up 6 bases and J gave up 4 bases, with 21 bases separating them. The CDR3 is 16 residues long. CDR3 region: CASSHYVGRAGTEAFF. For the CDR3, the DNA is TGTGCCAGCAGTCACTATGTGGGCAGGGCGGGCACTGAAGCTTTCTTT.

This clonotype was observed a few times. The rearrangement uses TRBV25-1 and TRBJ2-1; no reliable D call. Germline V gives CDR1 MGHDK, CDR2 SYGVNS. V was trimmed by 1 base and J by 3 bases, leaving 7 bases between them. This CDR3 comprises 14 residues. This CDR3 is CASSESLNYNEQFF. CDR3 in DNA: TGTGCCAGCAGTGAATCCCTAAACTACAATGAGCAGTTCTTC.

This clonotype occurred once. This chain connects TRBV28 to TRBJ2-1, with 16 bases lining up with TRBD2. In germline, CDR1 is MDHEN, CDR2 SYDVKM. Trimming cost V 3 bases and J 3 bases; bases outside gene matches: 8. The CDR3 spans 19 residues. DNA for the CDR3: TGTGCCAGCAGTTTCCCCGGGACTAGCGGGAGGGTATACTACAATGAGCAGTTCTTC. Protein product: CASSFPGTSGRVYYNEQFF.

The table lists this clonotype with a few counts. The chain employs TRBV29-1 and TRBJ2-7, with TRBD2 matching 8 bases. This CDR3 has 14 residues. With V trimmed by 2 bases and J by 0 bases, 3 bases remained unmatched. CDR1 SQVTM and CDR2 ANQGSEA come from the germline V gene. CDR3 sequence (DNA): TGCAGCGTTGAAAGCACTAGCGGCTCCTACGAGCAGTACTTC. Translated, it gives CSVESTSGSYEQYF.